The entry that follows covers one T cell receptor beta chain sequence. No cognate antigen has been identified for it. No much larger clonotype is one base removed from it; base qualities were not supplied. These data come from a study of blood T cell repertoires in COVID-19 (dated by TCRdb to between 2020 and 2021). Study-wide context: Collaborator samples came from the United States, Italy and Spain and covered acute and convalescent phases of COVID-19. The prospective study material was composed of cDNA or gDNA derived from T cells, B-cell-depleted T cells, or PBMCs. Deeply sampled blood TCRbeta repertoires from subjects exposed to, actively infected with, or recovered from COVID-19 were included in the dataset. The repertoires were released in a freely available public database intended as a resource for research on the immune response to SARS-CoV-2. The samples were drawn from the first 160 participants of the ongoing ImmuneRACE study and from about 1,200 subjects provided by 6 global collaborators. A de-identified subject ID, COVID-19 status, age in years and sex were almost always included in the sample metadata. Where HLA class I and class II types were available, the types were taken from metadata supplied by the sample provider, not from assay-based typing.

TCRbeta CDR3 regions were amplified from genomic DNA using the immunoSEQ Assay, a bias-controlled multiplex PCR. Per the original workflow: The number of nucleated cells in each sample was estimated by amplification of reference gene primers within the assay. Sequence reads were collapsed and filtered to measure the absolute abundance of every unique TCRbeta CDR3 rearrangement. For each sample, productive Simpson clonality was calculated as the square root of Simpson's diversity index over productive rearrangements. TCRdb re-hosts the immuneACCESS table, in-frame sequences only. Its copies lack some clones; in the studies checked, an unresolved V gene accounts for under half of them, and the cause for the rest is not known. V and J calls plus clone size are reproduced from that table; the DNA served to infer D and trimming. The sample includes some 220,000 clones, with more than 75% observed a single time. The ten largest account for 2.9% of the sample.

General findings and caveats noted by the study authors: How much clinical and demographic metadata was included differed by source and by participant, and the metadata was provided uncurated.

The germline V gene (reference sequence) yields MNHEY for CDR1 and SMNVEV for CDR2. Trimming at the junction amounts to 2 bases on V and 1 base on J, and the germline ends lie 6 bases apart. The CDR3 contains 13 residues, cysteine and phenylalanine counted. Of all the DNA, just the CDR3 is kept, 39 bases in frame from base 1. Samples from volunteer blood donors who had recovered from COVID-19 were contributed by a second Seattle source. Each collaborating institution followed its own protocols to collect whole blood in K2EDTA tubes. Collaborator samples were shipped for TCRbeta analysis as frozen whole blood, isolated PBMCs, or DNA extracted from either sample type.

Sequencing was carried out using peripheral blood. This clonotype originated in a man aged 45-65 years who had recovered from COVID-19. This chain joins TRBV27 to TRBJ2-7, with the D gene uncertain. The DNA sequence is TGTGCCAGCAGTTTAAGGAGATCCTACGAGCAGTACTTC. The translation is CASSLRRSYEQYF.